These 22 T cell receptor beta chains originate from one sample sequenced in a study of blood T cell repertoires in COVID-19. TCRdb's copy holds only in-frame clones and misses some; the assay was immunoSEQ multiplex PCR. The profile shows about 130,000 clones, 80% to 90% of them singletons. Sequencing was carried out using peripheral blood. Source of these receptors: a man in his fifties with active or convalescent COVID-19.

This CDR3 is CSVAKTGVETQYF. CDR3 nucleotide sequence: TGCAGCGTTGCCAAGACAGGGGTAGAGACCCAGTACTTC. The genes are TRBV29-1 and TRBJ2-5; 8 bases map to TRBD1. The V gene end was trimmed by 4 bases and the J gene end by 4 bases; junction bases not matched to a gene: 5. The CDR3 runs to 13 residues. Germline assignment: CDR1 SQVTM and CDR2 ANQGSEA. Full variable domain (rest looked up from reference TRBV29-1 and TRBJ2-5): SAVISQKPSRDICQRGTSLTIQCQVDSQVTMMFWYRQQPGQSLTLIATANQGSEATYESGFVIDKFPISRPNLTFSTLTVSNMSPEDSSIYLCSVAKTGVETQYFGPGTRLLVL.

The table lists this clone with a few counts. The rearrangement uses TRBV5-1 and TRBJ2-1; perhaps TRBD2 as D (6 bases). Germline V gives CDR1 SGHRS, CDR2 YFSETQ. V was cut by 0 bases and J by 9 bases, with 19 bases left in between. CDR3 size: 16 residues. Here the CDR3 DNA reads TGCGCCAGCAGCTTGGCCCTAAATCCCGGCGGGACTGAGCAGTTCTTC. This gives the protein CASSLALNPGGTEQFF. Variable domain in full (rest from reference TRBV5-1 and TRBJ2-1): KAGVTQTPRYLIKTRGQQVTLSCSPISGHRSVSWYQQTPGQGLQFLFEYFSETQRNKGNFPGRFSGRQFSNSRSEMNVSTLELGDSALYLCASSLALNPGGTEQFFGPGTRLTVL.

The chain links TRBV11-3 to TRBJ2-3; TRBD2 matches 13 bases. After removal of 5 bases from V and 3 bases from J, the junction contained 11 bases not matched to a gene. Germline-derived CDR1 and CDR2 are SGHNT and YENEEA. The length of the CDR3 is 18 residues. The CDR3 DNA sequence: TGTGCCAGCAGCCCAAGGACTAGCGGGAGTCTAGGTACAGATACGCAGTATTTT. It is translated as CASSPRTSGSLGTDTQYF.

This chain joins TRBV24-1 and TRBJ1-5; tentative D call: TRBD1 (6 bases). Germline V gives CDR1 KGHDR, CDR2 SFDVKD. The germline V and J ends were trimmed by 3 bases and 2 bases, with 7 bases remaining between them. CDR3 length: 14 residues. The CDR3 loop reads CATSDPGGNQPQHF. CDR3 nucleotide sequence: TGTGCCACCAGTGATCCAGGGGGCAATCAGCCCCAGCATTTT.

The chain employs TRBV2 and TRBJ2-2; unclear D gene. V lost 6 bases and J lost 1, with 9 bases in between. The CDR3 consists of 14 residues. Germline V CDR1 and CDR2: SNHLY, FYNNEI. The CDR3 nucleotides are TGTGCCAGCAGGCCTGACATGAACACCGGGGAGCTGTTTTTT. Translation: CASRPDMNTGELFF.

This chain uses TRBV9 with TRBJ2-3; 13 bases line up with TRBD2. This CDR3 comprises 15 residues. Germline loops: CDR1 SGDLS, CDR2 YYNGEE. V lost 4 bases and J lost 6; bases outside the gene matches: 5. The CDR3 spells CASSLGTSGTDTQYF. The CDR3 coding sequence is TGTGCCAGCAGCTTAGGGACTAGCGGGACTGATACGCAGTATTTT.

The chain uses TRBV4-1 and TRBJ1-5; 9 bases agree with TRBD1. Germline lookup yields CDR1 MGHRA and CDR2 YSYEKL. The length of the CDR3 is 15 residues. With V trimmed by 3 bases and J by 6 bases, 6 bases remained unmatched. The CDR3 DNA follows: TGCGCCAGCAGCCAGGGACAGGGTATTAGTCAGCCCCAGCATTTT. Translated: CASSQGQGISQPQHF.

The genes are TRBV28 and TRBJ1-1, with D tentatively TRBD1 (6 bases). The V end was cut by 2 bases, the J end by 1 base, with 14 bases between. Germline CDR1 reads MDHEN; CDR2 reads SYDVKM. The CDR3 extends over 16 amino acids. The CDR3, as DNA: TGTGCCAGCAGTTTACCCGGGACACTAAGGAACACTGAAGCTTTCTTT. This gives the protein CASSLPGTLRNTEAFF. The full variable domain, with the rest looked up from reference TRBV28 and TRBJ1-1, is DVKVTQSSRYLVKRTGEKVFLECVQDMDHENMFWYRQDPGLGLRLIYFSYDVKMKEKGDIPEGYSVSREKKERFSLILESASTNQTSMYLCASSLPGTLRNTEAFFGQGTRLTVV.

The CDR3 DNA reads TGTGCCAGCTCACCACTAAGGGGGCGGTACGGGGAGCTGTTTTTT. Its translation: CASSPLRGRYGELFF. The rearrangement joins TRBV18 to TRBJ1-4; 7 bases line up with TRBD1. The end of the DNA fits TRBJ2-2 better, so the J call may be wrong. The CDR3 runs 15 residues. Germline V gene data show CDR1 as KGHSH and CDR2 as LQKENI.

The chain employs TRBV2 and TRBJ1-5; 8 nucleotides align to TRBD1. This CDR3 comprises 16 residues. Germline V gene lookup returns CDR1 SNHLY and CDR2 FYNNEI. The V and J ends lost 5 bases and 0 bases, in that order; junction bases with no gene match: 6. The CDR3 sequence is CASSRDRSTSNQPQHF. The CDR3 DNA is TGTGCCAGCAGTCGGGACAGGAGTACTAGCAATCAGCCCCAGCATTTT.

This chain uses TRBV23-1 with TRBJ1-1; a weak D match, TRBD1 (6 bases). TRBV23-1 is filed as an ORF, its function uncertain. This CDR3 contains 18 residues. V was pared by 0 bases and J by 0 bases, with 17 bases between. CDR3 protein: CASSQSGWGRRMNTEAFF. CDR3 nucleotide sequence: TGCGCCAGCAGTCAATCCGGGTGGGGGCGTAGGATGAACACTGAAGCTTTCTTT.

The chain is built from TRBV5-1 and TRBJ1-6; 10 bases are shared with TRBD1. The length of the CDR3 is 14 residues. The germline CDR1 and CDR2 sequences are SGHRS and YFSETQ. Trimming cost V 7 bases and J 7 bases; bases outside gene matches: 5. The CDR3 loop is CASAGTGVNSPLHF. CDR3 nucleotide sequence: TGCGCCAGCGCCGGGACAGGGGTGAATTCACCCCTCCACTTT.

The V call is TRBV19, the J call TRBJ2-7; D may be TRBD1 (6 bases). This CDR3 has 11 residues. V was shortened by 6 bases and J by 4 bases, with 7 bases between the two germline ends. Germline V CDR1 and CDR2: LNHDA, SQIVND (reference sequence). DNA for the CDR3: TGTGCCAGTAGCGACAGGTACGAGCAGTACTTC. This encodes CASSDRYEQYF.

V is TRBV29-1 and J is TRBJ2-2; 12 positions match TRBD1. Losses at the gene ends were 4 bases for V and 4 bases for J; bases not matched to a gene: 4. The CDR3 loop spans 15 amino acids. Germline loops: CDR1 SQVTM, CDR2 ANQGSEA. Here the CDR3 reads CSVVGTGGLTGELFF. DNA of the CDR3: TGCAGCGTTGTTGGGACAGGGGGCCTCACCGGGGAGCTGTTTTTT.

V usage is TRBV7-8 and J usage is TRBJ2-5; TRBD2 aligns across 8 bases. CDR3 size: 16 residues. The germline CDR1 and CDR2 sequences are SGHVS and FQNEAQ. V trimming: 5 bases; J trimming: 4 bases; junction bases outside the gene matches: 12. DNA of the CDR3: TGTGCCAGCAGCAAGGGATGGACTAGCTCCCCAGAGACCCAGTACTTC. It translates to CASSKGWTSSPETQYF. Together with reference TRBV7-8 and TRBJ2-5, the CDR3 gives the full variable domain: GAGVSQSPRYKVAKRGQDVALRCDPISGHVSLFWYQQALGQGPEFLTYFQNEAQLDKSGLPSDRFFAERPEGSVSTLKIQRTQQEDSAVYLCASSKGWTSSPETQYFGPGTRLLVL.

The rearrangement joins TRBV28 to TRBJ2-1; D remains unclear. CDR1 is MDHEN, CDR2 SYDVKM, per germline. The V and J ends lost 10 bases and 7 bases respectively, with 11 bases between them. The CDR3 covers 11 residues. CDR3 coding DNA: TGTGCCACCGGGTATTTAAATGAGCAGTTCTTC. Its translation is CATGYLNEQFF.

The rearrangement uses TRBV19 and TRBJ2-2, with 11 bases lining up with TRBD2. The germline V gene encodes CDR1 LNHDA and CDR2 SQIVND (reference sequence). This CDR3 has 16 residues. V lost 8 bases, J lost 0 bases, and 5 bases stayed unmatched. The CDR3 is CASQTSGGTNTGELFF. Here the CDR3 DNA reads TGTGCCAGTCAAACTAGCGGGGGTACGAACACCGGGGAGCTGTTTTTT.

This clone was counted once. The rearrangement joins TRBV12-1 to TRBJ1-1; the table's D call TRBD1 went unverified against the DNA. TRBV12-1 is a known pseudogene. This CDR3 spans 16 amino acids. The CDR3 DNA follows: TGTGCCAGCAGCTTTGCGTTTTGTCAGGGCAACACTGAAGCTTTCTTT. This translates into CASSFAFCQGNTEAFF.

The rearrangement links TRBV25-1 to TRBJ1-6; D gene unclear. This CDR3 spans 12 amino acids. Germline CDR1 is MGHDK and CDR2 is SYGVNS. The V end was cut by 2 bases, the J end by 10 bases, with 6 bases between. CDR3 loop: CASSELSSPLHF. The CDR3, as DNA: TGTGCCAGCAGTGAACTTTCCTCACCCCTCCACTTT.

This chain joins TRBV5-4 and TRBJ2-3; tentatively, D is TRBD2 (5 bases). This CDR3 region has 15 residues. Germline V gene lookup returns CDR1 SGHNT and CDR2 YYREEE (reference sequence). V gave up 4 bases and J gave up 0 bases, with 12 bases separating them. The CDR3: CASSHSRTSTDTQYF. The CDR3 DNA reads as TGTGCCAGCAGCCACTCCAGGACTAGCACAGATACGCAGTATTTT. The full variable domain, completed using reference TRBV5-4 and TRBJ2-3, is ETGVTQSPTHLIKTRGQQVTLRCSSQSGHNTVSWYQQALGQGPQFIFQYYREEENGRGNFPPRFSGLQFPNYSSELNVNALELDDSALYLCASSHSRTSTDTQYFGPGTRLTVL.

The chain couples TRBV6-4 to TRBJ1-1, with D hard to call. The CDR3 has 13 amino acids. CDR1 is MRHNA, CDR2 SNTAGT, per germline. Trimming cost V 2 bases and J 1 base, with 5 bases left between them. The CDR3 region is CASSDRGNTEAFF. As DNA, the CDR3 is TGTGCCAGCAGTGACCGGGGGAACACTGAAGCTTTCTTT.

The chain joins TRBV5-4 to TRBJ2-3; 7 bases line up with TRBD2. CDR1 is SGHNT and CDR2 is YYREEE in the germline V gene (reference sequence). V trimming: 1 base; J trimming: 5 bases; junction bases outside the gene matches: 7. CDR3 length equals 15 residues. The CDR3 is CASSLFGEGLDTQYF. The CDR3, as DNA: TGTGCCAGCAGCTTGTTCGGGGAGGGTCTAGATACGCAGTATTTT.